The 3 T cell receptor beta chains reported below all come from one sample, sequenced in a study of blood T cell repertoires in COVID-19 (dated by TCRdb to the early 2020s). The library was built by means of the immunoSEQ multiplex PCR assay. Held by TCRdb, this immuneACCESS table contains in-frame sequences only and omits some clones. Under half of the omission traces to an unresolved V gene where checked; the cause of the rest is unknown. The sample table lists tens of thousands of clones, around 85% of them with a count of one. The ten most abundant clones make up about 4.2% of the sample. Sequenced: peripheral blood. The receptors were sampled from a man aged 55 to 70 with acute or convalescent COVID-19.

The rearrangement joins TRBV7-8 to TRBJ2-7; 9 bases are a match to TRBD2. CDR3 length: 14 amino acids. From germline, CDR1 is SGHVS and CDR2 FQNEAQ. With V trimmed by 6 bases and J by 2 bases, 5 bases remained unmatched. The chain's CDR3 is CASRLLAGAYEQYF. The CDR3 nucleotides are TGTGCCAGCAGGTTATTAGCGGGAGCCTACGAGCAGTACTTC.

The chain combines TRBV7-8 with TRBJ1-5, with a possible D match to TRBD1 (6 bases). Trimming took 5 bases from V and 3 from J, leaving 17 bases between them. The CDR3 consists of 16 residues. Germline V lookup: CDR1 SGHVS, CDR2 FQNEAQ. The CDR3 region has the DNA TGTGCCAGCAGCCAAGGGTCTGGGACACCCAATCAGCCCCAGCATTTT. Amino acids: CASSQGSGTPNQPQHF.

The rearrangement uses TRBV6-5 and TRBJ2-1, with 16 bases fitting TRBD2. J gave up 10 bases and V 6 bases, and 6 bases lay outside the gene matches. The germline CDR1 and CDR2 sequences are MNHEY and SVGAGI. This CDR3 is built from 15 residues. Here the CDR3 reads CASRLGTSGRGEQFF. In DNA form, the CDR3 reads TGTGCCAGCAGACTCGGGACTAGCGGGAGGGGAGAGCAGTTCTTC.